This record covers a single TCR beta chain. The CDR3 runs 13 residues. V was cut by 6 bases and J by 1 base, with 8 bases left in between. From germline, CDR1 is MDHEN and CDR2 SYDVKM. The data stem from a study of cytomegalovirus exposure and HLA in healthy donors. The PCR was carried out with 60 Vbeta primers and 13 Jbeta primers. TCRdb's copy holds only in-frame clones and misses some; the assay was immunoSEQ multiplex PCR. The data show about 200,000 clones, with 75% to 90% seen just once and 0.31% held by the top ten. This receptor was identified in a woman in her twenties or thirties in good health and CMV-seronegative. The rearrangement links TRBV28 to TRBJ2-3; no clear D gene. Sequencing was performed on PBMCs. The DNA for the CDR3 is TGTGCCAGCAGGCCATCGGGCACAGATACGCAGTATTTT. Translation: CASRPSGTDTQYF.